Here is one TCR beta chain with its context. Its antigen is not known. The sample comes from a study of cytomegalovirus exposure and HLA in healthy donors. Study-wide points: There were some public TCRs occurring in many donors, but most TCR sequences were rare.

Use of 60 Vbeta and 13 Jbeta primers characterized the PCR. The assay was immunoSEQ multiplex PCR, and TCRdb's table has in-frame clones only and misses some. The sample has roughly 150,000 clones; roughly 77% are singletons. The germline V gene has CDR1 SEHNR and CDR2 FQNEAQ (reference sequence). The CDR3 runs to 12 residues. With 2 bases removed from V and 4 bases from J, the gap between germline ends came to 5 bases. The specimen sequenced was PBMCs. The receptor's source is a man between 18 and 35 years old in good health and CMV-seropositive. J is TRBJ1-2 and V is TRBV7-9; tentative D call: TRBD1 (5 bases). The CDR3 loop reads CASSLQGYGYTF. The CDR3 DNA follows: TGTGCCAGCAGCTTACAGGGCTATGGCTACACCTTC.